What follows are 30 T cell receptor beta chains derived from one specimen sequenced in a study of CD8 T cells in ankylosing spondylitis. From the 5' RACE reads, TCRdb called clonotypes with MiXCR, one entry per CDR3 protein. The repertoire has 150,000 to 200,000 distinct CDR3 sequences, around a tenth of them found once; the top ten carry almost 30%. The specimen sequenced was blood, either unsorted or a sorted T cell fraction (not recorded which). The receptors here all came from a male donor with ankylosing spondylitis or in good health (not recorded which).

In its sample, this clonotype was seen a few times. This rearrangement joins TRBV11-2 to TRBJ2-1; the D gene could be TRBD1 or TRBD2 (5 bases each). This CDR3 comprises 14 residues. Germline V gene lookup returns CDR1 SGHAT and CDR2 FQNNGV. The V gene lost 1 base and the J gene lost 9 bases, with 13 bases spanning the gap. The CDR3 nucleotides read TGTGCCAGCAGCTTAGGGGGGTCCCGAGGTGAGCAGTTCTTC. This sequence encodes CASSLGGSRGEQFF.

V usage is TRBV12-3 or TRBV12-4 and J usage is TRBJ2-7; D is ambiguous. CDR3 length equals 14 residues. The V and J ends lost 6 bases and 1 base respectively, with 13 bases between them. CDR3 protein: CASSPGLGSYEQYF. In nucleotides, the CDR3 is TGTGCCAGCAGCCCCGGGTTAGGTTCCTACGAGCAGTACTTC.

This chain uses TRBV30 with TRBJ2-3; D gene ambiguous. Germline values: CDR1 GTSNPN, CDR2 SVGIG (reference sequence). Deletions cut 8 bases from V and 2 bases from J, with 14 bases between. The CDR3 is 13 amino acids. For the CDR3, the DNA is TGTGCCCAGATCGCGGCCGACACAGATACGCAGTATTTT. This encodes CAQIAADTDTQYF.

This clonotype was recorded many times. This chain uses TRBV7-2 with TRBJ2-5, with a possible D match to TRBD1 (5 bases). Germline CDR1 is SGHTA and CDR2 is FQGNSA. This CDR3 is 14 amino acids long. The V end lost 5 bases, the J end lost 2 bases, and 12 bases lay between the germline ends. Written as DNA, the CDR3 is TGTGCCAGCAGCGTCGACAGCCGGCAAGAGACCCAGTACTTC. Its translation is CASSVDSRQETQYF.

The V call is TRBV13, the J call TRBJ1-1; the D gene is possibly TRBD1 (5 bases). Germline assignment: CDR1 PRHDT and CDR2 FYEKMQ (reference sequence). There are 17 residues in the CDR3. V was trimmed by 3 bases and J by 2 bases, leaving 19 bases between them. The CDR3: CASSLRQGWISNTEAFF. DNA of the CDR3: TGTGCCAGCAGCTTGAGGCAGGGTTGGATTTCAAACACTGAAGCTTTCTTT.

CDR3 in amino acids: CASSQTKLAGGYNEQFF. The CDR3 nucleotides read TGTGCCAGCAGCCAGACTAAACTAGCGGGAGGCTACAATGAGCAGTTCTTC. This chain links TRBV4-2 with TRBJ2-1; TRBD2 matches at 12 bases. Unmatched junction bases numbered 6, after V lost 3 bases and J lost 3 bases. This CDR3 is 17 amino acids long. Germline V CDR1 and CDR2: LGHNA, YNFKEQ.

This clonotype came up a few times. This chain uses TRBV11-3 with TRBJ2-7; 7 nucleotides match TRBD2. The CDR3 runs 16 residues. With 2 bases clipped from V and 5 bases from J, the junction kept 12 bases outside the gene matches. The germline gives CDR1 SGHNT, CDR2 YENEEA. The CDR3 region has the DNA TGTGCCAGCAGCTTAAATATGGGCGGGGGTCCCCACGAGCAGTACTTC. This codes for CASSLNMGGGPHEQYF. Complete variable domain (other parts from reference TRBV11-3 and TRBJ2-7): EAGVVQSPRYKIIEKKQPVAFWCNPISGHNTLYWYLQNLGQGPELLIRYENEEAVDDSQLPKDRFSAERLKGVDSTLKIQPAELGDSAVYLCASSLNMGGGPHEQYFGPGTRLTVT.

This clonotype was observed many times. The rearrangement links TRBV6-1 to TRBJ2-5; D uncertain. Germline CDR1 MNHNS, CDR2 SASEGT. The CDR3 has 11 residues. Trimming took off 6 bases at V and 4 bases at J, with 6 bases between the two ends. CDR3: CASRETETQYF. The DNA for the CDR3 is TGTGCCAGCAGGGAAACAGAGACCCAGTACTTC.

This clonotype was counted only a few times. The chain has TRBV7-2 and TRBJ2-5, with D hard to call. Germline V gene data show CDR1 as SGHTA and CDR2 as FQGNSA. Trimming shortened V by 5 bases and J by 3 bases, and 13 bases separated the two germline ends. The CDR3 covers 14 residues. The CDR3 here is CASSRFVAEETQYF. For the CDR3, the DNA is TGTGCCAGCAGCCGGTTTGTGGCAGAAGAGACCCAGTACTTC.

A note on this clonotype: Sequence at one end of the junction differs from germline and may be a read error. The rearrangement joins TRBV20-1 to TRBJ2-7; D is perhaps TRBD2 (6 bases). The CDR3 is 17 residues long. Germline CDR1 reads DFQATT; CDR2 reads SNEGSKA (reference sequence). The CDR3 nucleotides read TGCTGTGCTAGAGGACGCCTAGCGTCTACGGGTCAATACGAGCAGTACTTC. Translation: CCARGRLASTGQYEQYF.

Many counts were recorded for this clonotype. The chain joins TRBV3-1 to TRBJ1-1; D may be TRBD1 (6 bases). CDR3 size: 13 residues. V lost 8 bases, J lost 4 bases, and 14 bases lay in between. In germline, CDR1 is LGHDT, CDR2 YNNKEL (reference sequence). CDR3 bases: TGTGCCAGCTCACCCAAAGGGGGCACTGAAGCTTTCTTT. Translation: CASSPKGGTEAFF. Full variable domain (remainder filled in from reference TRBV3-1 and TRBJ1-1): DTAVSQTPKYLVTQMGNDKSIKCEQNLGHDTMYWYKQDSKKFLKIMFSYNNKELIINETVPNRFSPKSPDKAHLNLHINSLELGDSAVYFCASSPKGGTEAFFGQGTRLTVV.

This clonotype was found many times. The genes are TRBV5-6 and TRBJ2-2; 8 nucleotides align to TRBD2. The germline CDR1 and CDR2 sequences are SGHDT and YYEEEE. This CDR3 has 15 residues. V lost 5 bases to trimming and J lost 1 base; unmatched junction nucleotides: 4. Written as DNA, the CDR3 is TGTGCCAGCAGGCTAACTAGCGGGAACACCGGGGAGCTGTTTTTT. It specifies CASRLTSGNTGELFF. Filled out from reference TRBV5-6 and TRBJ2-2, the complete variable domain reads DAGVTQSPTHLIKTRGQQVTLRCSPKSGHDTVSWYQQALGQGPQFIFQYYEEEERQRGNFPDRFSGHQFPNYSSELNVNALLLGDSALYLCASRLTSGNTGELFFGEGSRLTVL.

CDR3 protein: CASSSYLGVWEQFF. CDR3 DNA: TGTGCCAGCAGCTCCTACTTGGGGGTGTGGGAGCAGTTCTTC. The V call is TRBV7-9, the J call TRBJ2-1, with D possibly being TRBD1 or TRBD2 (5 bases each). CDR1 SEHNR and CDR2 FQNEAQ come from the germline V gene (reference sequence). The CDR3 length is 14 residues. With 4 bases removed from V and 10 bases from J, the gap between germline ends came to 17 bases.

There are many counts of this clonotype. This rearrangement joins TRBV4-2 to TRBJ2-5, with D maybe TRBD1 (5 bases). Deletions cut 4 bases from V and 5 bases from J, with 20 bases between. The CDR3 is made up of 16 amino acids. Germline V CDR1 and CDR2: LGHNA, YNFKEQ. CDR3 sequence (DNA): TGTGCCAGCAGCCGTTCCGCCCAGGGTGAGAGTGAGACCCAGTACTTC. It encodes CASSRSAQGESETQYF.

This clonotype was counted at least ten times. The V call is TRBV29-1, the J call TRBJ1-5; the D gene is possibly TRBD1 (5 bases). Germline values: CDR1 SQVTM, CDR2 ANQGSEA. V lost 3 bases and J lost 3, with 9 bases in between. This CDR3 has 13 residues. The CDR3 reads CSVDQGNNQPQHF. The CDR3 nucleotides read TGCAGCGTTGATCAGGGTAACAATCAGCCCCAGCATTTT.

This clonotype was detected ten times or more. The rearrangement links TRBV10-3 to TRBJ1-1; 11 nucleotides line up with TRBD1. The CDR3 sequence is 16 residues long. In germline, CDR1 is ENHRY, CDR2 SYGVKD. V was pared by 2 bases and J by 5 bases, with 7 bases of the junction left unmatched. The CDR3 DNA reads as TGTGCCATCAGTGAGGGACAGGGGGCGAGGAGAACTGAAGCTTTCTTT. Translation gives CAISEGQGARRTEAFF.

This clonotype occurred many times. The V and J genes are TRBV12-3 or TRBV12-4 and TRBJ2-3, with D uncertain. Trimming shortened V by 3 bases and J by 9 bases, and 13 bases separated the two germline ends. This CDR3 contains 13 residues. CDR3 sequence (DNA): TGTGCCAGCAGTTTGCAAGTCCGGCCGACGCAGTATTTT. Translating gives CASSLQVRPTQYF.

Ten or more counts support this clonotype. The chain links TRBV2 to TRBJ2-3, with 11 bases that match TRBD2. This CDR3 has 15 residues. CDR1 is SNHLY, CDR2 FYNNEI, per germline. The trim removed 6 bases at V and 2 bases at J, leaving 4 bases unmatched. The CDR3 DNA is TGTGCCAGCAGCTCTAGCGGGGGGTACACAGATACGCAGTATTTT. It is translated as CASSSSGGYTDTQYF.

This clonotype came up a few times. The chain uses TRBV5-1 and TRBJ2-6, with 7 bases lining up with TRBD2. There are 17 residues in the CDR3. V shed 0 bases and J 2 bases; nucleotides not matched to a gene: 5. CDR1 is SGHRS, CDR2 YFSETQ, per germline. This CDR3 is CASSLEKGGAGANVLTF. The CDR3 coding sequence is TGCGCCAGCAGCTTGGAAAAGGGAGGGGCTGGGGCCAACGTCCTGACTTTC.

A few counts support this clonotype. The chain couples TRBV7-2 to TRBJ2-1; D unclear. The V and J ends lost 1 base and 9 bases respectively, with 10 bases between them. The germline V gene has CDR1 SGHTA and CDR2 FQGNSA. CDR3 length equals 13 residues. The CDR3 DNA sequence: TGTGCCAGCAGCTTAGGGCCTACGGTTGAGCAGTTCTTC. Translated, it gives CASSLGPTVEQFF. The complete variable domain, with remaining parts taken from reference TRBV7-2 and TRBJ2-1, reads GAGVSQSPSNKVTEKGKDVELRCDPISGHTALYWYRQSLGQGLEFLIYFQGNSAPDKSGLPSDRFSAERTGGSVSTLTIQRTQQEDSAVYLCASSLGPTVEQFFGPGTRLTVL.

There are many counts of this clonotype. The chain joins TRBV5-1 to TRBJ1-2, with a weak D call TRBD1 (5 bases). V was shortened by 0 bases and J by 5 bases, with 11 bases between the two germline ends. This CDR3 is 14 amino acids long. Per the germline V gene, CDR1 is SGHRS and CDR2 is YFSETQ. Here the CDR3 DNA reads TGCGCCAGCAGCTTGGGAGGGCAGGGTTATGGCTACACCTTC. It codes for CASSLGGQGYGYTF.

The genes are TRBV2 and TRBJ1-2; D call uncertain. Trimming pared 3 bases from V and 2 bases from J, leaving 7 bases between. The CDR3 runs to 13 residues. The germline V gene encodes CDR1 SNHLY and CDR2 FYNNEI. CDR3 nucleotide sequence: TGTGCCAGCAGTGAGACTGACAACTATGGCTACACCTTC. Residues: CASSETDNYGYTF.

This clonotype was seen only a few times. The V and J genes are TRBV20-1 and TRBJ1-5; 9 nucleotides match TRBD1. V shed 1 base, J shed 6 bases, and the junction held 10 bases outside the gene matches. Germline V lookup: CDR1 DFQATT, CDR2 SNEGSKA (reference sequence). This CDR3 is 16 amino acids long. This CDR3 is CSARGLTGGGSQPQHF. The CDR3 coding sequence is TGCAGTGCTAGAGGTTTAACAGGGGGCGGGAGTCAGCCCCAGCATTTT.

This clonotype was seen at least ten times. The genes are TRBV11-2 and TRBJ2-1, with D possibly matching TRBD2 (5 bases). Deletions cut 4 bases from V and 9 bases from J, with 19 bases between. The CDR3 spans 15 residues. Germline CDR1 reads SGHAT; CDR2 reads FQNNGV. As DNA, the CDR3 is TGTGCCAGCAGCTCCAAGACTGAGAGGGTGGGTGAGCAGTTCTTC. Its protein product is CASSSKTERVGEQFF.

This clonotype was picked up a small number of times. The V gene is TRBV7-2, the J gene TRBJ1-2, with D hard to call. The CDR3 extends over 16 amino acids. V was pared by 5 bases and J by 4 bases, with 20 bases between. Germline V gives CDR1 SGHTA, CDR2 FQGNSA. The CDR3 DNA reads TGTGCCAGCAGCCCTCGGGTCTCCAACTCCGGCTATGGCTACACCTTC. It encodes CASSPRVSNSGYGYTF.

There are a few counts of this clonotype. The rearrangement links TRBV7-9 to TRBJ1-1; D might be TRBD1 (6 bases). CDR3 length equals 12 residues. Germline V gives CDR1 SEHNR, CDR2 FQNEAQ (reference sequence). V lost 3 bases to trimming and J lost 10 bases, with 12 bases between them. This CDR3 reads CASSFTDSGAFF. The CDR3 DNA reads as TGTGCCAGCAGCTTTACGGACAGTGGAGCTTTCTTT. Looking up the rest from reference TRBV7-9 and TRBJ1-1 gives the full variable domain: DTGVSQNPRHKITKRGQNVTFRCDPISEHNRLYWYRQTLGQGPEFLTYFQNEAQLEKSRLLSDRFSAERPKGSFSTLEIQRTEQGDSAMYLCASSFTDSGAFFGQGTRLTVV.

This clonotype was counted many times. V is TRBV19 and J is TRBJ1-1; 9 bases fit TRBD1. Germline-derived CDR1 and CDR2 are LNHDA and SQIVND (reference sequence). The length of the CDR3 is 13 residues. V shed 8 bases and J 1 base; nucleotides not matched to a gene: 2. The CDR3 nucleotides read TGTGCCAGTGCGGACAGGGGGAACACTGAAGCTTTCTTT. Amino acids: CASADRGNTEAFF.

This clonotype occurred a few times. V gene TRBV5-1 combines with J gene TRBJ1-2, with TRBD1 as a possible D gene (6 bases). CDR1 SGHRS and CDR2 YFSETQ come from the germline V gene. The CDR3 spans 16 residues. V lost 0 bases, J lost 3 bases, and 15 bases lay in between. The CDR3 DNA is TGCGCCAGCAGCTTGGAACCTCGGGGGGGCGACTATGGCTACACCTTC. Its translation is CASSLEPRGGDYGYTF.

The chain links TRBV10-3 to TRBJ1-6; D is perhaps TRBD1 (6 bases). The germline gives CDR1 ENHRY, CDR2 SYGVKD. The CDR3 totals 15 residues. Trimming pared 6 bases from V and 3 bases from J, leaving 12 bases between. CDR3 nucleotides: TGTGCCATCAGGATGGACAGAGGCTATAATTCACCCCTCCACTTT. It encodes CAIRMDRGYNSPLHF.

This clonotype was detected only a few times. The chain uses TRBV6-1 and TRBJ1-1, with D possibly matching TRBD1 (6 bases). Trimming stripped 2 bases from V and 4 bases from J, with 8 bases between. This CDR3 region has 13 residues. The germline V gene has CDR1 MNHNS and CDR2 SASEGT. The CDR3: CASSEQQGTEAFF. CDR3 sequence (DNA): TGTGCCAGCAGTGAACAACAGGGCACTGAAGCTTTCTTT.